This paragraph covers one T cell receptor (beta chain) sequence. What it binds is unknown. A junction boundary mismatches the germline segment, possibly from a read error. The data were obtained in a study of T cells in Graves' hyperthyroidism and ophthalmopathy. Study-level background: Prior to any treatment, at the point of initial diagnosis, peripheral blood was collected.

Template material for amplifying TCR beta CDR3 regions consisted of RNA transcripts. Carried out on the TCR CDR3, a first-round RT-PCR used the HTBI primer set. TCRdb reanalysed the multiplex PCR reads using MiXCR and keeps one entry per CDR3 protein. The sample holds hundreds of thousands of distinct CDR3 sequences; 14% are singletons and the top ten take roughly 10%. Whole-study findings and limits: Most clonotypes that expanded in the thyroid above 0.001 also showed up in blood. By a 13 V-J model, ophthalmopathy was set apart from stable hyperthyroidism.

Germline V gene lookup returns CDR1 SGHAT and CDR2 FQNNGV. This CDR3 contains 17 residues. The chain carries TRBV11-2 and TRBJ2-1; 7 bases match TRBD1. The receptor was isolated from a woman aged 18 to 35 with Graves' hyperthyroidism. The sequenced sample consisted of blood. CDR3: CASSLGAGTEGYNKQFF. The CDR3 DNA reads TGTGCCAGCAGCTTAGGTGCTGGGACAGAAGGCTACAATAAGCAGTTCTTC.